The T cell receptor beta chain described here comes from a study of cytomegalovirus exposure and HLA in healthy donors. A word on this clone: What it binds is unknown.

The assay was immunoSEQ multiplex PCR, and TCRdb's table has in-frame clones only and misses some. Seen here are some 110,000 clones, more than 70% observed once, and the top ten hold around 5%. Study outcomes and limitations: As confirmed in vitro, a few CMV-associated chains were specific for CMV antigens.

Germline V gene sequence: CDR1 SGDLS, CDR2 YYNGEE. The CDR3 loop spans 15 amino acids. Trimming at V came to 5 bases and at J to 0 bases, leaving 8 bases not matched to a gene. This chain uses TRBV9 with TRBJ2-7; 7 bases are a match to TRBD1. The sample taken for sequencing was PBMCs. The TCR comes from a man between 18 and 35 years old in good health and CMV-seronegative. Here the CDR3 reads CASSAGQAFSYEQYF. The CDR3 DNA is TGTGCCAGCAGTGCTGGACAGGCCTTCTCCTACGAGCAGTACTTC.